The 18 T cell receptor beta chains below were found in one sample sequenced in a study of cytomegalovirus exposure and HLA in healthy donors. The PCR had 60 Vbeta and 13 Jbeta primers. Profiling relied on immunoSEQ multiplex PCR, and the TCRdb table lists in-frame clones only, not all of them. The table has around 120,000 clones, roughly 80% seen once; the top ten hold 7.5% to 9%. Source material: PBMCs. Receptor source: a female donor in good health and CMV-seropositive.

This clone was observed a handful of times. The rearrangement joins TRBV18 to TRBJ2-3; D perhaps matches TRBD2 (6 bases). This CDR3 is built from 15 residues. Germline V gene lookup returns CDR1 KGHSH and CDR2 LQKENI. The ends were cut back, 2 bases at V and 4 bases at J, with 13 bases in the middle. This chain's CDR3 is CASSPRRVASDTQYF. CDR3 DNA: TGTGCCAGCTCACCAAGGAGGGTTGCATCAGATACGCAGTATTTT.

V usage is TRBV15 and J usage is TRBJ1-1, with 7 bases that match TRBD1. CDR1 and CDR2 (germline): LNHNV, YYDKDF (reference sequence). J was trimmed by 6 bases and V by 3 bases; bases with no gene match: 7. The CDR3 contains 14 residues. Written as DNA, the CDR3 is TGTGCCACCAGCAGGGGAGACAGGGCAGCTGAAGCTTTCTTT. Protein: CATSRGDRAAEAFF.

The V gene is TRBV11-3, the J gene TRBJ1-3; D not certain. CDR3 length equals 15 residues. The V end was cut by 5 bases, the J end by 0 bases, with 11 bases between. Germline CDR1 and CDR2: SGHNT and YENEEA. The CDR3, as DNA: TGTGCCAGCAGCCCCAGACGGAGCTCTGGAAACACCATATATTTT. Encoded protein: CASSPRRSSGNTIYF.

The genes are TRBV30 and TRBJ2-2; TRBD2 might be the D (6 bases). Germline V gives CDR1 GTSNPN, CDR2 SVGIG (reference sequence). The CDR3 spans 14 residues. The V gene lost 7 bases and the J gene lost 2 bases, with 14 bases spanning the gap. Here the CDR3 DNA reads TGTGCCTTTGTGGGGGGATTTAACACCGGGGAGCTGTTTTTT. Residues: CAFVGGFNTGELFF.

The chain combines TRBV30 with TRBJ1-4; no reliable D call. CDR3 length equals 13 residues. V was trimmed by 2 bases and J by 5 bases, leaving 9 bases between them. The germline V gene encodes CDR1 GTSNPN and CDR2 SVGIG (reference sequence). CDR3: CAWSSSLNEKLFF. CDR3 nucleotides: TGTGCCTGGAGTTCTTCCCTGAATGAAAAACTGTTTTTT.

V usage is TRBV7-6 and J usage is TRBJ1-6, with TRBD1 matching 8 bases. The V segment lost 5 bases and the J segment 10 bases; nucleotides outside the gene matches: 7. Per the germline V gene, CDR1 is SGHVS and CDR2 is FNYEAQ. The CDR3 is made up of 14 amino acids. The CDR3 DNA follows: TGTGCCAGCAGCCCTGACAGGGGCGGCTCACCCCTCCACTTT. It yields the protein CASSPDRGGSPLHF.

The CDR3 region is CASSQTRGEQYF. The CDR3 nucleotides are TGTGCCAGCAGCCAGACGAGGGGGGAGCAGTACTTC. The rearrangement uses TRBV7-2 and TRBJ2-7; a possible D gene is TRBD1 (6 bases). CDR3 length: 12 amino acids. Trimming stripped 5 bases from V and 7 bases from J, with 12 bases between. CDR1 and CDR2 from the germline V gene are SGHTA and FQGNSA.

The chain links TRBV29-1 to TRBJ1-1; possible D gene TRBD1, 6 bases. This CDR3 spans 13 amino acids. Germline V CDR1 and CDR2: SQVTM, ANQGSEA. Trimming shortened V by 6 bases and J by 7 bases, and 18 bases separated the two germline ends. The CDR3 nucleotides are TGCAGCGTCCGATCTAGATTACAGGGTGAAGCTTTCTTT. Protein sequence: CSVRSRLQGEAFF.

V is TRBV28 and J is TRBJ1-6; the D gene is possibly TRBD1 (6 bases). With 7 bases removed from V and 0 bases from J, the gap between germline ends came to 16 bases. Germline CDR1 is MDHEN and CDR2 is SYDVKM. CDR3 length equals 17 residues. This CDR3 is CASTKGGASSYNSPLHF. In DNA, the CDR3 is TGTGCCAGCACTAAAGGGGGGGCGAGCTCCTATAATTCACCCCTCCACTTT.

The chain employs TRBV5-1 and TRBJ1-2; TRBD1 might be the D (6 bases). The V end lost 4 bases, the J end lost 0 bases, and 10 bases lay between the germline ends. Germline V gene data show CDR1 as SGHRS and CDR2 as YFSETQ. This CDR3 is built from 14 residues. The CDR3 protein is CASSVDSTNYGYTF. CDR3 in DNA: TGCGCCAGCAGCGTGGACAGTACTAACTATGGCTACACCTTC.

The sample holds a few counts of this clone. This chain connects TRBV10-2 to TRBJ2-5, with TRBD1 matching 10 bases. V gave up 7 bases and J gave up 5 bases; unmatched junction bases: 10. Germline-derived CDR1 and CDR2 are WSHSY and SAAADI. The CDR3 sequence is 15 residues long. The CDR3 DNA reads as TGCGCCAGCAACATTGGACAGGGGGTTCCGGAGACCCAGTACTTC. Protein sequence: CASNIGQGVPETQYF.

The chain links TRBV30 to TRBJ2-7, with D possibly TRBD2 on 6 matching bases. Germline loops: CDR1 GTSNPN, CDR2 SVGIG (reference sequence). Deletions cut 5 bases from V and 10 bases from J, with 12 bases between. The CDR3 runs 10 residues. In nucleotides, the CDR3 is TGTGCCTGGGAGAGGGAGGTCCAGTACTTC. Protein sequence: CAWEREVQYF.

The table lists this clone with a few counts. For the CDR3, the DNA is TGTGCCAGCAGTTATTTAGCAGATACGCAGTATTTT. Residues: CASSYLADTQYF. The genes are TRBV6-6 and TRBJ2-3; D is unclear. CDR1 and CDR2 from the germline V gene are MNHNY and SVGAGI (reference sequence). Deletions cut 3 bases from V and 4 bases from J, with 5 bases between. The CDR3 is made up of 12 amino acids.

This chain uses TRBV5-1 with TRBJ2-4; the match to TRBD1 covers 9 bases. The germline gives CDR1 SGHRS, CDR2 YFSETQ. The V and J ends lost 0 bases and 7 bases, in that order; junction bases with no gene match: 8. There are 16 residues in the CDR3. CDR3 DNA sequence: TGCGCCAGCAGCTTGGACGGACAGGGGTCGGGGAACATTCAGTACTTC. Translated: CASSLDGQGSGNIQYF.

This chain connects TRBV6-6 to TRBJ1-1; the match to TRBD1 covers 12 bases. Germline-derived CDR1 and CDR2 are MNHNY and SVGAGI (reference sequence). The CDR3 length is 14 residues. V dropped 0 bases and J dropped 11; count of bases not matched to a gene: 4. CDR3 coding DNA: TGTGCCAGCAGTTACTCGGGACAGGGGGCTTTCGCTTTCTTT. It is translated as CASSYSGQGAFAFF.

The chain joins TRBV30 to TRBJ2-2; 7 positions match TRBD2. With V trimmed by 0 bases and J by 7 bases, 8 bases remained unmatched. This CDR3 has 15 residues. CDR1 and CDR2 from the germline V gene are GTSNPN and SVGIG (reference sequence). CDR3 protein: CAWSVVGGFDGELFF. In DNA form, the CDR3 reads TGTGCCTGGAGTGTAGTGGGAGGGTTTGACGGGGAGCTGTTTTTT.

This chain links TRBV2 with TRBJ2-6, with D tentatively TRBD2 (6 bases). Trimming removed 3 bases at V and 0 bases at J, with 6 bases between. Germline values: CDR1 SNHLY, CDR2 FYNNEI. The CDR3 consists of 15 residues. The CDR3 DNA sequence: TGTGCCAGCAGTGAGCGGGACTCTGGGGCCAACGTCCTGACTTTC. Translating it yields CASSERDSGANVLTF.

The J gene is TRBJ1-6, the V gene TRBV10-3; 7 nucleotides match TRBD1. Losses at the gene ends were 8 bases for V and 9 bases for J; bases not matched to a gene: 10. Germline V gives CDR1 ENHRY, CDR2 SYGVKD. The CDR3 length is 14 residues. CDR3 bases: TGTGCCATCGGGGCCGGGACAGAGAGTTCACCCCTCCACTTT. Protein: CAIGAGTESSPLHF.